Listed below are T cell receptor beta chains from one sample, sequenced in a study of metastatic and nonmetastatic thyroid tumors. MiXCR re-clonotyped the PCR reads for TCRdb. The repertoire has 16,000 or so clones, over 20% of them found once; the top ten carry more than 9%. Source material: adjacent normal tissue. These TCRs come from a female donor with papillary thyroid cancer or a benign thyroid nodule (not recorded which). Some clones in this sample may be carry-over from other donors' samples. CDR3s include the opening cysteine and the closing phenylalanine or tryptophan. Fields, in order: V gene, J gene, D gene, clone size, CDR3 protein, CDR3 DNA. D genes are given only for firm matches. Clone size, where shown, is once, few, many, or a class for clones that have expanded.

v_gene: TRBV4-1; j_gene: TRBJ1-1; d_gene: TRBD1; abundance: many; CDR3aa: CASSQEPPGGGSQAAFF; CDR3nt: TGCGCCAGCAGCCAAGAGCCCCCGGGAGGGGGCAGCCAGGCAGCTTTCTTT
v_gene: TRBV7-2; j_gene: TRBJ1-1; d_gene: -; abundance: -; CDR3aa: CASSLKVSGEAFF; CDR3nt: TGTGCCAGCAGCTTGAAGGTTTCGGGGGAAGCTTTCTTT
v_gene: TRBV18; j_gene: TRBJ1-3; d_gene: -; abundance: many; CDR3aa: CASSAGTAQGNTIYF; CDR3nt: TGTGCCAGCTCAGCGGGGACGGCCCAGGGAAACACCATATATTTT
v_gene: TRBV6-1; j_gene: TRBJ2-7; d_gene: TRBD1; abundance: many; CDR3aa: CASSNRQGRTYEQYF; CDR3nt: TGTGCCAGCAGTAACCGACAGGGGAGAACTTACGAGCAGTACTTC
v_gene: TRBV6-2/TRBV6-3; j_gene: TRBJ2-7; d_gene: -; abundance: -; CDR3aa: CASTPADRFYEQYF; CDR3nt: TGTGCCAGCACCCCCGCCGACCGATTCTACGAGCAGTACTTC
v_gene: TRBV9; j_gene: TRBJ2-7; d_gene: -; abundance: few; CDR3aa: CASSVGATTYEQYF; CDR3nt: TGTGCCAGCAGCGTAGGGGCGACAACATACGAGCAGTACTTC
v_gene: TRBV11-2; j_gene: TRBJ2-7; d_gene: -; abundance: -; CDR3aa: CASSVRPAGPTYEQYF; CDR3nt: TGTGCCAGCAGCGTCAGACCAGCGGGTCCTACCTACGAGCAGTACTTC
v_gene: TRBV7-3; j_gene: TRBJ2-3; d_gene: -; abundance: few; CDR3aa: CASSSTGVPTDTQYF; CDR3nt: TGTGCCAGCAGCTCAACGGGAGTCCCCACAGATACGCAGTATTTT
v_gene: TRBV12-3/TRBV12-4; j_gene: TRBJ2-1; d_gene: -; abundance: medium-sized; CDR3aa: CASTPYTTRSYNEQFF; CDR3nt: TGTGCCAGCACACCCTACACGACCCGCTCCTACAATGAGCAGTTCTTC
v_gene: TRBV6-5; j_gene: TRBJ1-1; d_gene: -; abundance: few; CDR3aa: CASSYSVDTEAFF; CDR3nt: TGTGCCAGCAGTTACTCTGTGGACACTGAAGCTTTCTTT
v_gene: TRBV20-1; j_gene: TRBJ2-7; d_gene: -; abundance: few; CDR3aa: CSAEGLDTYEQYF; CDR3nt: TGCAGTGCTGAAGGGCTGGATACCTACGAGCAGTACTTC
v_gene: TRBV11-2; j_gene: TRBJ2-3; d_gene: -; abundance: few; CDR3aa: CASSLGLNTDTQYF; CDR3nt: TGTGCCAGCAGCTTAGGCCTAAACACAGATACGCAGTATTTT
v_gene: TRBV3-1; j_gene: TRBJ2-1; d_gene: TRBD2; abundance: -; CDR3aa: CASSPNIAGGPFDEQFF; CDR3nt: TGTGCCAGCAGCCCCAACATAGCGGGAGGGCCTTTCGATGAGCAGTTCTTC
v_gene: TRBV6-5; j_gene: TRBJ2-7; d_gene: TRBD1; abundance: few; CDR3aa: CASSYSKALRGPYEQYF; CDR3nt: TGTGCCAGCAGTTACTCGAAGGCTTTGAGGGGGCCCTACGAGCAGTACTTC
v_gene: TRBV7-8; j_gene: TRBJ2-3; d_gene: -; abundance: medium-sized; CDR3aa: CASSRTGGTKSYF; CDR3nt: TGTGCCAGCAGCAGAACAGGAGGGACCAAATCCTATTTT
v_gene: TRBV6-1; j_gene: TRBJ2-1; d_gene: TRBD1; abundance: many; CDR3aa: CASSKRGTGVDEQFF; CDR3nt: TGTGCCAGCAGTAAAAGGGGGACAGGAGTGGATGAGCAGTTCTTC
v_gene: TRBV9; j_gene: TRBJ2-7; d_gene: -; abundance: few; CDR3aa: CASTPGVGAYEQYF; CDR3nt: TGTGCCAGCACCCCGGGAGTTGGGGCCTACGAGCAGTACTTC
v_gene: TRBV6-1; j_gene: TRBJ2-1; d_gene: TRBD2; abundance: -; CDR3aa: CASSDASGAFNEQFF; CDR3nt: TGTGCCAGCAGTGATGCTAGCGGGGCCTTCAATGAGCAGTTCTTC
v_gene: TRBV7-3; j_gene: TRBJ2-1; d_gene: TRBD2; abundance: -; CDR3aa: CASSLLAGGYNEQFF; CDR3nt: TGTGCCAGCAGCTTGCTAGCGGGAGGGTACAATGAGCAGTTCTTC